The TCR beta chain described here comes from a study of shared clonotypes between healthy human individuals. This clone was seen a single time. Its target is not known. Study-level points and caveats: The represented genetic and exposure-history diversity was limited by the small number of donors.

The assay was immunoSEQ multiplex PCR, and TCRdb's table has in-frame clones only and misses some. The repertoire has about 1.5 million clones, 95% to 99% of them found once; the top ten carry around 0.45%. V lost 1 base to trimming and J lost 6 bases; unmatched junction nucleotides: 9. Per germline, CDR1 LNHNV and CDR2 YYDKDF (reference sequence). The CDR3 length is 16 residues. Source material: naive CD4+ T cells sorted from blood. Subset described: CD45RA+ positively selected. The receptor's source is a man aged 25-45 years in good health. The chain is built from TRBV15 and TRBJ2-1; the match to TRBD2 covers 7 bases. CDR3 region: CATSRGSVGGFNEQFF. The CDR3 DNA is TGTGCCACCAGCAGAGGGTCTGTGGGAGGGTTCAATGAGCAGTTCTTC. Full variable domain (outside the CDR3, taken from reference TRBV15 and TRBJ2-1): DAMVIQNPRYQVTQFGKPVTLSCSQTLNHNVMYWYQQKSSQAPKLLFHYYDKDFNNEADTPDNFQSRRPNTSFCFLDIRSPGLGDTAMYLCATSRGSVGGFNEQFFGPGTRLTVL.